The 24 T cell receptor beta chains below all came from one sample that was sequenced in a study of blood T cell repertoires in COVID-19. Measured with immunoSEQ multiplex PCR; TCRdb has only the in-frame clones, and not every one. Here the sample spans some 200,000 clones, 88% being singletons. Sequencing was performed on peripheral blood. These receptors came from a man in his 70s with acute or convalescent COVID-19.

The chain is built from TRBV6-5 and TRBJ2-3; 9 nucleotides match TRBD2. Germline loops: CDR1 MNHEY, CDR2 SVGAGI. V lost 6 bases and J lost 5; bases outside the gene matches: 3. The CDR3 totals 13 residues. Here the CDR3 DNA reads TGTGCCAGCAGGGGAGCGGGAGGAGATACGCAGTATTTT. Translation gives CASRGAGGDTQYF.

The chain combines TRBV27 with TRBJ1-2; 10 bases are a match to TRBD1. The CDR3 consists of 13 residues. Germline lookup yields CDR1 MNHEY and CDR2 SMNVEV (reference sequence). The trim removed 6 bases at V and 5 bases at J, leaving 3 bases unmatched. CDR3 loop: CASRGTGVYGYTF. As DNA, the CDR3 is TGTGCCAGCAGAGGGACAGGGGTATATGGCTACACCTTC.

The CDR3 here is CASSPRSGDVTDTQYF. For the CDR3, the DNA is TGTGCCAGCAGCCCTCGGTCGGGGGATGTCACAGATACGCAGTATTTT. The chain links TRBV9 to TRBJ2-3, with D possibly being TRBD2 (6 bases). The CDR3 has 16 residues. Germline assignment: CDR1 SGDLS and CDR2 YYNGEE. Trimming took off 4 bases at V and 2 bases at J, with 17 bases between the two ends. Drawing the rest from reference TRBV9 and TRBJ2-3, the complete variable domain is DSGVTQTPKHLITATGQRVTLRCSPRSGDLSVYWYQQSLDQGLQFLIQYYNGEERAKGNILERFSAQQFPDLHSELNLSSLELGDSALYFCASSPRSGDVTDTQYFGPGTRLTVL.

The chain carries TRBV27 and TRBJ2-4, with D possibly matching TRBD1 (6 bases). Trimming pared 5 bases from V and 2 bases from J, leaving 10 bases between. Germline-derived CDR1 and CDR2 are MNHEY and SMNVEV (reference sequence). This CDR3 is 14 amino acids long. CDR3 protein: CASSPGTTKNIQYF. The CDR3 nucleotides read TGTGCCAGCAGTCCCGGGACAACCAAAAACATTCAGTACTTC.

The CDR3 here is CSVGQATYEQYF. The DNA of the CDR3 is TGCAGCGTGGGACAGGCGACCTACGAGCAGTACTTC. The chain joins TRBV29-1 to TRBJ2-7; 8 nucleotides agree with TRBD1. V lost 6 bases and J lost 2; bases outside the gene matches: 3. This CDR3 comprises 12 residues. Germline V CDR1 and CDR2: SQVTM, ANQGSEA.

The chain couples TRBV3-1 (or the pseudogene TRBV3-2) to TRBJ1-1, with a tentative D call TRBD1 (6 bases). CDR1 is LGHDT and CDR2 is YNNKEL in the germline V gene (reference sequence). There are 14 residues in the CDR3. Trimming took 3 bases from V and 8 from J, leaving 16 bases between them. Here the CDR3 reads CASSHGRGVSEAFF. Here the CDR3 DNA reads TGTGCCAGCAGCCACGGCAGGGGAGTATCGGAAGCTTTCTTT.

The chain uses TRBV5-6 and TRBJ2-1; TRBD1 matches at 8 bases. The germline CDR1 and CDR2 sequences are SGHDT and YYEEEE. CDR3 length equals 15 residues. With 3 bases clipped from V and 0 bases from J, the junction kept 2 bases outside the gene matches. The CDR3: CASSSDRGSYNEQFF. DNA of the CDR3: TGTGCCAGCAGCTCAGACAGGGGCTCCTACAATGAGCAGTTCTTC.

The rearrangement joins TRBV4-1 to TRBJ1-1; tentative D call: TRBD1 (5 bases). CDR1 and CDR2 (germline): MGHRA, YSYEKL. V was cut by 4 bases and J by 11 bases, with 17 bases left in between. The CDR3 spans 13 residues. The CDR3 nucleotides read TGCGCCAGCAGCCGACAGACTTTTGCAGACGCTTTCTTT. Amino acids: CASSRQTFADAFF.

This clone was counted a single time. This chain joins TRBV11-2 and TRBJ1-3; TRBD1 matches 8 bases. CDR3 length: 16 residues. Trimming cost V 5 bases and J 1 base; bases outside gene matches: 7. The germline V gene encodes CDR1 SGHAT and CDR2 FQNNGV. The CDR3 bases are TGTGCCAGCAGCGACATGGGACAGGTATCTGGAAACACCATATATTTT. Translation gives CASSDMGQVSGNTIYF.

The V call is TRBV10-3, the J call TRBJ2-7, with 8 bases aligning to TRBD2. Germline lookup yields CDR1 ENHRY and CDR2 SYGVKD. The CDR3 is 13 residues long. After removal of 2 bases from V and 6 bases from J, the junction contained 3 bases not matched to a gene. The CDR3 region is CAISERLASEQYF. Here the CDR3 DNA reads TGTGCCATCAGTGAGCGACTAGCGTCCGAGCAGTACTTC.

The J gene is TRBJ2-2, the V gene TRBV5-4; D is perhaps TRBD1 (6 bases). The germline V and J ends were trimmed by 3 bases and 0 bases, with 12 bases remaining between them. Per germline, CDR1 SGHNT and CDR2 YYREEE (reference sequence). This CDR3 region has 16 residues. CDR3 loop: CASSSQGTANTGELFF. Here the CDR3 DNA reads TGTGCCAGCAGCTCACAGGGAACCGCGAACACCGGGGAGCTGTTTTTT.

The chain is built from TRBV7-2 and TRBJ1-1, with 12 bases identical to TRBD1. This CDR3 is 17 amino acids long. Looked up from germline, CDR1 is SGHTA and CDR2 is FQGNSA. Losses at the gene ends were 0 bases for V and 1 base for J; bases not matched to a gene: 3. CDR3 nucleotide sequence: TGTGCCAGCAGCTTAGCGGGACAGGGGGCTTGGAACACTGAAGCTTTCTTT. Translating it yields CASSLAGQGAWNTEAFF.

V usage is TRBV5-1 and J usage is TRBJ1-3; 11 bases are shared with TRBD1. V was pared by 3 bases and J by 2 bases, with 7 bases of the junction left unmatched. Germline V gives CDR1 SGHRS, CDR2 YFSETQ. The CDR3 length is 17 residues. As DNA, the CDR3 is TGCGCCAGCAGCTCGGACAGGGGGCTTCTGGCTGGAAACACCATATATTTT. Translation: CASSSDRGLLAGNTIYF.

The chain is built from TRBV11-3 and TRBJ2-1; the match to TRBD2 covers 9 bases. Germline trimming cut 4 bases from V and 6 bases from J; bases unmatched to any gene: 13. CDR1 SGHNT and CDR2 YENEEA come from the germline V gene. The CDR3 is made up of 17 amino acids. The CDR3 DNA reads TGTGCCAGCAGCTCCCTAGCGGGAAGCCGGGTCGGCAATGAGCAGTTCTTC. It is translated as CASSSLAGSRVGNEQFF.

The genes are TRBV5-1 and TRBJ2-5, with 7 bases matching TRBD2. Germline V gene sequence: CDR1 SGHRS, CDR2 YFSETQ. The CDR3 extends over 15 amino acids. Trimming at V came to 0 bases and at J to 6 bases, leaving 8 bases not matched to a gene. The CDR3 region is CASSLGASGGKTQYF. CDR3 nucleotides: TGCGCCAGCAGCTTGGGGGCTAGCGGTGGGAAGACCCAGTACTTC.

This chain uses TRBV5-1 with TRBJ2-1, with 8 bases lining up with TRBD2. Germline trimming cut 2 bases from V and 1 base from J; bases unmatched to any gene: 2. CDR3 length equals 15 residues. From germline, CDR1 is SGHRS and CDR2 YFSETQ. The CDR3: CASSFGGGSYNEQFF. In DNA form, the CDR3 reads TGCGCCAGCAGCTTCGGCGGGGGGTCCTACAATGAGCAGTTCTTC.

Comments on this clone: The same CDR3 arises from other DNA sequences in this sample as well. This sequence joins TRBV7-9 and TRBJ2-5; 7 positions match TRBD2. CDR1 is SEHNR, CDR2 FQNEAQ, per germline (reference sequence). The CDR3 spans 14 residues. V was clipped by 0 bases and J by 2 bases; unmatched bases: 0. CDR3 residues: CASSLAGGQETQYF. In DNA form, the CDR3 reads TGTGCCAGCAGCTTAGCGGGAGGGCAAGAGACCCAGTACTTC.

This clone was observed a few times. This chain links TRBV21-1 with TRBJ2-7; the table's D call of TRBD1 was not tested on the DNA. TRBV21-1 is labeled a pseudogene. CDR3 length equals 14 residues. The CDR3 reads CASSKWQYSYEQYF. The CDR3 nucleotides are TGTGCCAGCAGCAAGTGGCAGTACTCCTACGAGCAGTACTTC.

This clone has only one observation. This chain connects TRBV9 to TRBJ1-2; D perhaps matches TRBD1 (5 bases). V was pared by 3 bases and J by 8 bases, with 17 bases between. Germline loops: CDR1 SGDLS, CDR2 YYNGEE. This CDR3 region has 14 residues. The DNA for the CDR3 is TGTGCCAGCAGCGAGGGGAGGCGCAACCAGGGCTACACCTTC. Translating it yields CASSEGRRNQGYTF.

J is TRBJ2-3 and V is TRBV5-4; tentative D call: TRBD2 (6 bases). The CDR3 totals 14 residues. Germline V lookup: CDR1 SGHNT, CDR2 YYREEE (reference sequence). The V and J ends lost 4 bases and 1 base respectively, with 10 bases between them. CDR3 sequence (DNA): TGTGCCAGCAGCCGAGCTAGCGGCACAGATACGCAGTATTTT. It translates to CASSRASGTDTQYF.

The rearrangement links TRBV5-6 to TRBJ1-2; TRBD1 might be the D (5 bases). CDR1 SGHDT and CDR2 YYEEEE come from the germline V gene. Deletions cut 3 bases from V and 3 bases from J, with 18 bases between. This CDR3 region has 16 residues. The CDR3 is CASSSVGGTVDYGYTF. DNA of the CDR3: TGTGCCAGCAGCTCGGTTGGGGGGACGGTCGACTATGGCTACACCTTC.

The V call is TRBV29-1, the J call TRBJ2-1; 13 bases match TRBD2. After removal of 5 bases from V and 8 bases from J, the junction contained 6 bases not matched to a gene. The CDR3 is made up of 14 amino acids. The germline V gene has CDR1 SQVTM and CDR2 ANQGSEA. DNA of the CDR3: TGCAGCGTTCGGACTAGCGGGAGTTTAGATGAGCAGTTCTTC. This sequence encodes CSVRTSGSLDEQFF.

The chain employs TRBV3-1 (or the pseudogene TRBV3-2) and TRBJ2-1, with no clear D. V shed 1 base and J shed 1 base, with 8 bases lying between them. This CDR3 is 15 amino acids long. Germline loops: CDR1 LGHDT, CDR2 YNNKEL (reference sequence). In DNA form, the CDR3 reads TGTGCCAGCAGCCAAGGATGGCAGTCCTACAATGAGCAGTTCTTC. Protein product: CASSQGWQSYNEQFF.

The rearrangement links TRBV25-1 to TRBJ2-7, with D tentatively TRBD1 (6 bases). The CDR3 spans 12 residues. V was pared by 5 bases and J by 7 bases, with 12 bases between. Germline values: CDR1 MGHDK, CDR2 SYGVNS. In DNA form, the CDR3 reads TGTGCCAGCAGTTGGGGGCAAGGGGAGCAGTACTTC. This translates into CASSWGQGEQYF.